This T cell receptor (beta chain) came from a study of circulating CD8 cells and anti-PD-1 response in melanoma. Across the study: Patients received intravenous nivolumab, 3 mg/kg, every 2 weeks.

By share of the sample, this clonotype is large. Its antigen is not known. Sorting of live CD3+CD8+TCRalphabeta+ cells by PD-1 and/or TIGIT gave four subsets. Each library started from about 15 ng of total RNA using the QIAseq Immune Repertoire TCR panel. TCRdb re-analysed the reads in MiXCR, keeping a single row per CDR3 protein. The sample lists some 210 distinct CDR3 sequences, about 9.4% occurring once. General study points: DNEG was most diverse; TIGIT repertoires were least diverse. Replicates were generally not done for experiments.

This sequence originates from a human donor with melanoma. Specimen: CD8+ T cells from PBMCs, collected at baseline or after one month of anti-PD-1 therapy (not recorded which).

CDR3 in amino acids: CASSRDRDETQYF. CDR3 bases: TGTGCCAGCAGCCGCGACAGGGACGAGACCCAGTACTTC. This chain joins TRBV28 and TRBJ2-5, with TRBD1 matching 7 bases. Looked up from germline, CDR1 is MDHEN and CDR2 is SYDVKM. This CDR3 has 13 residues. V was pared by 6 bases and J by 5 bases, with 6 bases of the junction left unmatched.